This TCR beta chain was recorded in a study of CD8 T cells in ankylosing spondylitis. This CDR3 is built from 15 residues. V trimming: 5 bases; J trimming: 3 bases; junction bases outside the gene matches: 10. Germline V CDR1 and CDR2: SGHRS, YFSETQ. In regard to this clonotype: The antigen is undetermined.

Points from the study as a whole: Characteristic, it appeared, of ankylosing spondylitis blood was a TCR beta motif of eight highly homologous variants.

TCRdb reprocessed the 5' RACE reads with MiXCR, giving one entry per CDR3 protein. Of just under 350,000 distinct CDR3 sequences listed, 14% to 15% were seen once; the top ten hold approximately 1%. The sample consisted of blood, either unsorted or a sorted T cell fraction (not recorded which). The chain has TRBV5-1 and TRBJ2-7, with TRBD1 identical over 8 bases. This clonotype was obtained from a male donor with ankylosing spondylitis or in good health (not recorded which). DNA for the CDR3: TGCGCCAGCAGTCAACCTCTCGGACAGGGCTACGAGCAGTACTTC. This codes for CASSQPLGQGYEQYF.